This is a list of T cell receptor beta chains from one sample in a study of STAT5B mutations in CD4+ large granular lymphocyte leukemia. The assay was immunoSEQ multiplex PCR, and TCRdb's table has in-frame clones only and misses some. Of tens of thousands of clones listed, approximately 74% are singletons. The material sequenced was CD4+ T cells from blood buffy coats. The receptors were gathered from a human donor in good health. CDR3s include the opening cysteine and the closing phenylalanine or tryptophan. A D gene is named only where the DNA matches it firmly. The size of a clone is reported for some rows only, either as once, few or many, or as a class for expanded clones.

-,-,TRBJ1-1,TRBV10-2,TGCGCCAGCAGTGCCGTGGGCGACACTGAAGCTTTCTTT,CASSAVGDTEAFF
TRBD2,-,TRBJ2-1,TRBV7-2,TGTGCCAGCAGCCCATGGCATAGCGGGTCCTACAATGAGCAGTTCTTC,CASSPWHSGSYNEQFF
-,-,TRBJ1-4,TRBV19,TGTGCCAGTAGATCATCTACGAATATGGGGGAAAAACTGTTTTTT,CASRSSTNMGEKLFF
-,-,TRBJ2-1,TRBV5-5,TGTGCCAGCAGCTTGGCTCGACTCTCCTACAATGAGCAGTTCTTC,CASSLARLSYNEQFF
-,-,TRBJ2-2,TRBV7-9,TGTGCCAGCAGCTTATTAGGGACCGGGGAGCTGTTTTTT,CASSLLGTGELFF
-,few,TRBJ1-1,TRBV2,TGTGCCAGCACCTCCGGACGGATCACTGAAGCTTTCTTT,CASTSGRITEAFF
-,-,TRBJ1-1,TRBV7-9,TGTGCCAGCAGCCCGCGGGGGGTGGAAAGCACTGAAGCTTTCTTT,CASSPRGVESTEAFF
TRBD2,-,TRBJ2-1,TRBV5-8,TGTGCCAGCAGCGAAGCAAGACTAGCGGGGGGTTCCTACAATGAGCAGTTCTTC,CASSEARLAGGSYNEQFF
-,-,TRBJ2-5,TRBV7-2,TGTGCCAGCAGCGATTTAAGAGGTCAAGAGACCCAGTACTTC,CASSDLRGQETQYF
-,-,TRBJ2-1,TRBV11-2,TGTGCCAGCAGCTTAGGCCATGAGCAGTTCTTC,CASSLGHEQFF
TRBD1,few,TRBJ1-1,TRBV10-3,TGTGCCATCAGCCCGGACAGGGGGTCCGTCACTGAAGCTTTCTTT,CAISPDRGSVTEAFF
-,-,TRBJ1-1,TRBV4-1,TGCGCCAGCAGCCAAGTCCCGAACACTGAAGCTTTCTTT,CASSQVPNTEAFF
-,-,TRBJ1-1,TRBV5-1,TGCGCCAGCAGCTTCCTGGCCGGGGTTGAGACTGAAGCTTTCTTT,CASSFLAGVETEAFF
TRBD1,-,TRBJ2-3,TRBV19,TGTGCCAGTAGAATACCCAATGCAGCGGGACAGGGGGCTTCGGGTACGCAGTATTTT,CASRIPNAAGQGASGTQYF
TRBD2,-,TRBJ2-1,TRBV19,TGTGCCAGTAGTATGATGGTTGGAGCGGGAGGTAACAATGAGCAGTTCTTC,CASSMMVGAGGNNEQFF
-,-,TRBJ1-1,TRBV10-2,TGCGCCAGCAGTCAAAGGGGGACTGAAGCTTTCTTT,CASSQRGTEAFF
TRBD2,-,TRBJ2-5,TRBV7-8,TGTGCCAGCAGCTTAGGGTCCCGGCTAGCGGGGCAAGAGACCCAGTACTTC,CASSLGSRLAGQETQYF
-,-,TRBJ2-3,TRBV11-3,TGTGCCAGCAGCCCGGGCCGGGGGTTTACAGATACGCAGTATTTT,CASSPGRGFTDTQYF
TRBD1,-,TRBJ2-1,TRBV6-1,TGTGCCAGCACCCCTGCCGGACAGGGATGGATCAATGAGTTCTTC,CASTPAGQGWINEFF
-,few,TRBJ1-4,TRBV5-4,TGTGCCAGCAGCGCCGGGACTAGTTCAACTAATGAAAAACTGTTTTTT,CASSAGTSSTNEKLFF